This T cell receptor (beta chain) was profiled in a study of Tregs in tolerant kidney transplant recipients. Here immunoSEQ multiplex PCR was the method, and the copy in TCRdb shows in-frame clones only, minus some. Of roughly 120,000 clones listed, roughly nine tenths are singletons. Input material: CD4+ T cells from blood. This clonotype originated in a human donor in good health.

DNA of the CDR3: TGTGCCAGCACCGTTGGACAGACCTTTAACTATGGCTACACCTTC. Amino acid sequence: CASTVGQTFNYGYTF. The chain recombines TRBV2 with TRBJ1-2, with D perhaps matching TRBD1 (6 bases). The CDR3 has 15 amino acids. The V end lost 7 bases, the J end lost 1 base, and 16 bases lay between the germline ends. The germline V gene has CDR1 SNHLY and CDR2 FYNNEI.